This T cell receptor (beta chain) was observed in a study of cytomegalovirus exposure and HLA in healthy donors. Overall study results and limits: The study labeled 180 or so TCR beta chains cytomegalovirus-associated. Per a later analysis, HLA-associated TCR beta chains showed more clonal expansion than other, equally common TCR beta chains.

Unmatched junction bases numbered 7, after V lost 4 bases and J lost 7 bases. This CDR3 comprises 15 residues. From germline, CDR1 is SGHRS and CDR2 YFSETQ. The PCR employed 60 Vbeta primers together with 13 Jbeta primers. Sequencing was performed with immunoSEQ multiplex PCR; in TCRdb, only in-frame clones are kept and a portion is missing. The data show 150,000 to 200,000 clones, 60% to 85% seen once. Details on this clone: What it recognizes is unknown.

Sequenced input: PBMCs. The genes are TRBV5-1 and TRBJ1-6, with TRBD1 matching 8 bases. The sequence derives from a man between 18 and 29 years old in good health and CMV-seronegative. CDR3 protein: CASSVLGQENSPLHF. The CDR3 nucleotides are TGCGCCAGCAGCGTATTGGGACAGGAAAATTCACCCCTCCACTTT. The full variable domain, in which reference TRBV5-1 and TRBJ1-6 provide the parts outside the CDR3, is KAGVTQTPRYLIKTRGQQVTLSCSPISGHRSVSWYQQTPGQGLQFLFEYFSETQRNKGNFPGRFSGRQFSNSRSEMNVSTLELGDSALYLCASSVLGQENSPLHFGNGTRLTVT.